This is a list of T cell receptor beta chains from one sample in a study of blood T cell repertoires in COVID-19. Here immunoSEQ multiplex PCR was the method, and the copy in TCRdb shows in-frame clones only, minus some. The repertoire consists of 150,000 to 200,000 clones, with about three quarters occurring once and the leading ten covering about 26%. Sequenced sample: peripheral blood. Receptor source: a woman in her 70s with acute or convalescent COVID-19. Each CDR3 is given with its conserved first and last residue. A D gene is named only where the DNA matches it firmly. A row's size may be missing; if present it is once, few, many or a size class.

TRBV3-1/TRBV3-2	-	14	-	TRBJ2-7	CASSRNGVFYEQYF	TGTGCCAGCAGCCGGAACGGAGTCTTCTACGAGCAGTACTTC
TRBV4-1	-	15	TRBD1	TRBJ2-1	CASSQALQGVNEQFF	TGCGCCAGCAGCCAAGCACTACAGGGGGTAAATGAGCAGTTCTTC
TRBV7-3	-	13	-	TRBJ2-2	CASSLAGPGELFF	TGTGCCAGCAGCTTAGCGGGACCCGGGGAGCTGTTTTTT
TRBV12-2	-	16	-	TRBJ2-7	CASRLDLAGATREQYF	TGTGCAAGTCGCTTAGATTTGGCAGGGGCTACGAGGGAGCAGTACTTC
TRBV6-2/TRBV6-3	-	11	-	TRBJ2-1	CASSYPEEQFF	TGTGCCAGCAGTTACCCGGAGGAGCAGTTCTTC
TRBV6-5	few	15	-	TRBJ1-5	CASNFGDTLNQPQHF	TGTGCCAGCAATTTCGGGGACACCTTAAATCAGCCCCAGCATTTT
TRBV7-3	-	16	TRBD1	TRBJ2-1	CASSLTGLSLVNEQFF	TGTGCCAGCAGCTTGACAGGGTTATCGCTAGTCAATGAGCAGTTCTTC
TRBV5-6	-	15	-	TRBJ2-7	CASSLTGSRSYEQYF	TGTGCCAGCAGCTTAACCGGGTCTCGTTCCTACGAGCAGTACTTC
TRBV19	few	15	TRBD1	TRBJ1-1	CASSTDRVGSTEAFF	TGTGCCAGTAGTACGGACAGGGTCGGGTCCACTGAAGCTTTCTTT
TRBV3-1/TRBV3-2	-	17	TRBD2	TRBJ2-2	CASSQLWTSDNTGELFF	TGTGCCAGCAGCCAACTCTGGACTAGCGACAACACCGGGGAGCTGTTTTTT
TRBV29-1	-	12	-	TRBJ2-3	CSVASEADTQYF	TGCAGCGTTGCTTCGGAGGCAGATACGCAGTATTTT
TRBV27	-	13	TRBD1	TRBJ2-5	CASSFGTGGTQYF	TGTGCCAGCAGTTTTGGGACAGGGGGGACCCAGTACTTC
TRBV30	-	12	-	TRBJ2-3	CAWSSGADTQYF	TGTGCCTGGAGTTCGGGGGCAGATACGCAGTATTTT
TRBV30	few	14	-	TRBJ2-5	CAWSDRDIQETQYF	TGTGCCTGGAGTGACAGGGATATCCAAGAGACCCAGTACTTC
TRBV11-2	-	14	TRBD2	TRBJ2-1	CASSLGGGWDEQFF	TGTGCCAGCAGCTTAGGGGGAGGGTGGGATGAGCAGTTCTTC
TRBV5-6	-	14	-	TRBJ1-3	CASSPAGAGNTIYF	TGTGCCAGCAGCCCGGCAGGGGCTGGAAACACCATATATTTT
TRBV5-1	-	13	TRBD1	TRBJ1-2	CASRTDRGGGYTF	TGCGCCAGCAGAACAGACAGGGGTGGTGGCTACACCTTC
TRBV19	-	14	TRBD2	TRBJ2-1	CASTLAGVNNEQFF	TGTGCCAGCACCCTAGCGGGAGTGAACAATGAGCAGTTCTTC